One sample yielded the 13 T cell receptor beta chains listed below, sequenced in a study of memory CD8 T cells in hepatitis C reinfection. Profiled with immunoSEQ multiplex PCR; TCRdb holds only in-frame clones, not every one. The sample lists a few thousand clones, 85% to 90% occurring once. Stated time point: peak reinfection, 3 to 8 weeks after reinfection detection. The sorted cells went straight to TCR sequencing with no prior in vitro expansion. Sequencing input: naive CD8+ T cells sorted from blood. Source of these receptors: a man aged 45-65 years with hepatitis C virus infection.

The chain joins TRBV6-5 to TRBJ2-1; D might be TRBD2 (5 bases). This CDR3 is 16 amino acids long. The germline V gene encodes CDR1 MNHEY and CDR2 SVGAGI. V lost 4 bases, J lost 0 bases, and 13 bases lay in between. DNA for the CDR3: TGTGCCAGCAGTTCACCAGGAGCGGTCTCCTACAATGAGCAGTTCTTC. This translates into CASSSPGAVSYNEQFF.

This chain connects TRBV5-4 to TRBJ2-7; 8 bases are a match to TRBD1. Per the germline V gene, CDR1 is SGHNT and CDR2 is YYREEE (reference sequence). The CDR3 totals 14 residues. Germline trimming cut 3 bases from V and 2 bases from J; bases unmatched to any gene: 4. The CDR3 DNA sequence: TGTGCCAGCAGCTGGGGACAGGAGACCTACGAGCAGTACTTC. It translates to CASSWGQETYEQYF.

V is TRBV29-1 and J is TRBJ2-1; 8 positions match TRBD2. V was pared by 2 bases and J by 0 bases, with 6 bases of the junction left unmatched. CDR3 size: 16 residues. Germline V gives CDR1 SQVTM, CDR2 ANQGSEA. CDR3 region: CSVEPIAGSSYNEQFF. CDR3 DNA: TGCAGCGTTGAACCTATAGCGGGGAGCTCCTACAATGAGCAGTTCTTC.

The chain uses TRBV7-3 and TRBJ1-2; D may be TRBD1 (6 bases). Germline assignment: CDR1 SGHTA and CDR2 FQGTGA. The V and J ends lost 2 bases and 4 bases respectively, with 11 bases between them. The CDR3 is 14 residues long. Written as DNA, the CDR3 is TGTGCCAGCAGCTTACTGGGAGGGGGCTATGGCTACACCTTC. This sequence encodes CASSLLGGGYGYTF.

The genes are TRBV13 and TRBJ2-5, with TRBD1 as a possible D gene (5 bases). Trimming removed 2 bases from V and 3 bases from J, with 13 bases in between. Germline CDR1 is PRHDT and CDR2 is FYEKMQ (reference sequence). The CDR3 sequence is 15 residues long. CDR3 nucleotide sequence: TGTGCCAGCAGCTTACCTTGGCAGGGTGAAGAGACCCAGTACTTC. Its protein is CASSLPWQGEETQYF.

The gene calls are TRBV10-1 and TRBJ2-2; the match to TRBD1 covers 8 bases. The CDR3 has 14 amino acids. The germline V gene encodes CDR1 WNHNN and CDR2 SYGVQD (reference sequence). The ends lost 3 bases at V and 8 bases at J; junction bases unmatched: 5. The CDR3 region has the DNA TGCGCCAGCAGTGATACAGGGGGGACGGGGGAGCTGTTTTTT. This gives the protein CASSDTGGTGELFF.

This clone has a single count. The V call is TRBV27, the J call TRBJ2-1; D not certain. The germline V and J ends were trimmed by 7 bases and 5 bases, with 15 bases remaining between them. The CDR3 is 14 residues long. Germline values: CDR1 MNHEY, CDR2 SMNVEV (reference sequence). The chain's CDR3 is CASNHIGGDNEQFF. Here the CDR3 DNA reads TGTGCCAGCAACCATATCGGCGGTGACAATGAGCAGTTCTTC.

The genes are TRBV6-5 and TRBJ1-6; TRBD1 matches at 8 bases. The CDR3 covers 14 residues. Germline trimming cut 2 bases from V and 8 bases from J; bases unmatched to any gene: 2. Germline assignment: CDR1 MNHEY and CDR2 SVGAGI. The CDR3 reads CASSYRTGYSPLHF. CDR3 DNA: TGTGCCAGCAGTTACAGGACAGGGTATTCACCCCTCCACTTT.

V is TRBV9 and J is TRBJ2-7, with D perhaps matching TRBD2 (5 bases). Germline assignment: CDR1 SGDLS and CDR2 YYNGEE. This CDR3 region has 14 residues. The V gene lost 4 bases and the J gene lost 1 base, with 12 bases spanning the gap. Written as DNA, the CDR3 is TGTGCCAGCAGCCCCCCCAGCGGATCCTACGAGCAGTACTTC. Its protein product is CASSPPSGSYEQYF.

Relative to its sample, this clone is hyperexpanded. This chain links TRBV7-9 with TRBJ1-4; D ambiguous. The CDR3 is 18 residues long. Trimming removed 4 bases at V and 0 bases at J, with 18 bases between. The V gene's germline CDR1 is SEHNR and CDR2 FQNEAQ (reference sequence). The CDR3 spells CASSSVYGREATNEKLFF. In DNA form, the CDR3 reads TGTGCCAGCAGCTCGGTCTACGGTAGGGAGGCAACTAATGAAAAACTGTTTTTT.

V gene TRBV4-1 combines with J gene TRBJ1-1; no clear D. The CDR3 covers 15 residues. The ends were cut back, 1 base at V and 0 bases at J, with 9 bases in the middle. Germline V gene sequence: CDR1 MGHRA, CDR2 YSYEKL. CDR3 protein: CASSQVGGMNTEAFF. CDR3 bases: TGCGCCAGCAGCCAAGTTGGCGGTATGAACACTGAAGCTTTCTTT.

CDR3 amino acids: CATSKTRNTDTQYF. CDR3 DNA: TGTGCCACCAGTAAGACTCGGAACACAGATACGCAGTATTTT. This chain joins TRBV15 and TRBJ2-3; D gene uncertain. V lost 6 bases, J lost 2 bases, and 12 bases lay in between. The CDR3 spans 14 residues. Germline V lookup: CDR1 LNHNV, CDR2 YYDKDF (reference sequence). Based on the CDR3 plus reference TRBV15 and TRBJ2-3, the full variable domain is DAMVIQNPRYQVTQFGKPVTLSCSQTLNHNVMYWYQQKSSQAPKLLFHYYDKDFNNEADTPDNFQSRRPNTSFCFLDIRSPGLGDTAMYLCATSKTRNTDTQYFGPGTRLTVL.

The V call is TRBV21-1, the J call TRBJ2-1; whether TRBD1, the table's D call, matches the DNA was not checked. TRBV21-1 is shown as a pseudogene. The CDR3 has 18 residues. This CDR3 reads CASSKGTGEHSSYNEQFF. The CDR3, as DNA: TGTGCCAGCAGCAAAGGTACAGGGGAGCACAGTTCCTACAATGAGCAGTTCTTC.